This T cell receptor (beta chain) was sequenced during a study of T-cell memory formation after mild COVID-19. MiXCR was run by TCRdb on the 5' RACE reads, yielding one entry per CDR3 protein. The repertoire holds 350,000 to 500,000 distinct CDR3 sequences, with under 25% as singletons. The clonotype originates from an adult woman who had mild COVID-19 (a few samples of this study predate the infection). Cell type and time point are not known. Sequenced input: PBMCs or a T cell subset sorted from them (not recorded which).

The CDR3 nucleotides are TGCAGTGCCGCCCCGGGCTCCCAGGGGTTCAGGACTGAAGCTTTCTTT. Its protein product is CSAAPGSQGFRTEAFF. The chain links TRBV20-1 to TRBJ1-1, with a possible D match to TRBD1 (6 bases). CDR1 is DFQATT, CDR2 SNEGSKA, per germline (reference sequence). V lost 6 bases, J lost 5 bases, and 25 bases lay in between. The CDR3 has 16 amino acids.